This T cell receptor beta chain is drawn from a study of identifying expanded T cells in peripheral blood. TCRdb keeps only in-frame clones here, not all; method: immunoSEQ multiplex PCR. This sample has about 78,000 clones; roughly 91% occur once, and the top ten carry around 17%. This clone was seen more than once but under ten times. Its antigen remains unidentified. The CDR3 is 14 amino acids. Germline V gene sequence: CDR1 SGHNT, CDR2 YENEEA. The J segment lost 6 bases and the V segment lost 5 bases, leaving 6 bases of the junction unmatched. Healthy donors had no documented immune events, such as infections, while sampled. Findings of the study overall: Variance in clone template counts between approximately 2-week samples significantly increased with total template count across all healthy donors.

The source material was blood. The receptor's source is a person aged 18 to 70 in good health. The chain uses TRBV11-3 and TRBJ2-2; TRBD1 matches 7 bases. The CDR3 DNA is TGTGCCAGCAGCGAGGGACAGCGCCCCGGGGAGCTGTTTTTT. This sequence encodes CASSEGQRPGELFF.